Presented here are 19 T cell receptor beta chains from one specimen sequenced in a study of blood T cells in healthy people across ages. PCR was performed a second time for roughly 7 to 12 cycles using a sample-barcoded 5' primer and a J-beta primer mix. MiXCR, applied by TCRdb to the 5' RACE reads, yields one record per CDR3 protein. Of under 2,000,000 distinct CDR3 sequences listed, about 50% are singletons. The sample was blood. Source of these receptors: a woman between 40 and 50 years old in good health.

This clonotype has a handful of counts. The J gene is TRBJ2-3, the V gene TRBV24-1, with 7 positions matching TRBD1. The CDR3 is 15 residues long. Germline trimming cut 4 bases from V and 8 bases from J; bases unmatched to any gene: 11. Germline V CDR1 and CDR2: KGHDR, SFDVKD. CDR3 bases: TGTGCCACCAGTGACCCGACAGGGCCCACGGGTACGCAGTATTTT. Amino acid sequence: CATSDPTGPTGTQYF.

The chain joins TRBV20-1 to TRBJ2-3; 8 nucleotides line up with TRBD2. The V gene's germline CDR1 is DFQATT and CDR2 SNEGSKA (reference sequence). The trim removed 6 bases at V and 0 bases at J, leaving 8 bases unmatched. The CDR3 is 15 amino acids. CDR3 loop: CSAQRRGESTDTQYF. CDR3 DNA: TGCAGTGCCCAGAGGCGGGGGGAGAGCACAGATACGCAGTATTTT.

The rearrangement links TRBV27 to TRBJ1-2; tentative D call: TRBD1 (5 bases). This CDR3 has 16 residues. Germline assignment: CDR1 MNHEY and CDR2 SMNVEV (reference sequence). The V end was cut by 7 bases, the J end by 6 bases, with 24 bases between. CDR3 in amino acids: CASKSASVRGIHGYTF. CDR3 nucleotides: TGTGCCAGCAAATCCGCAAGTGTTAGGGGAATCCATGGCTACACCTTC.

This clonotype was detected once. This sequence joins TRBV5-1 and TRBJ2-7; possible D gene TRBD2, 5 bases. CDR1 is SGHRS and CDR2 is YFSETQ in the germline V gene. Trimming pared 2 bases from V and 2 bases from J, leaving 11 bases between. This CDR3 comprises 14 residues. The CDR3 loop reads CASSLPDWPYEQYF. CDR3 nucleotide sequence: TGCGCCAGCAGCTTACCGGACTGGCCCTACGAGCAGTACTTC. Full variable domain (outside the CDR3, taken from reference TRBV5-1 and TRBJ2-7): KAGVTQTPRYLIKTRGQQVTLSCSPISGHRSVSWYQQTPGQGLQFLFEYFSETQRNKGNFPGRFSGRQFSNSRSEMNVSTLELGDSALYLCASSLPDWPYEQYFGPGTRLTVT.

The chain joins TRBV7-9 to TRBJ1-4; 8 bases line up with TRBD1. The germline gives CDR1 SEHNR, CDR2 FQNEAQ (reference sequence). The V segment lost 6 bases and the J segment 7 bases; nucleotides outside the gene matches: 13. This CDR3 comprises 16 residues. CDR3 bases: TGTGCCAGCAGAAAAGCCCTCCAGGGGGCTATTGAAAAACTGTTTTTT. This gives the protein CASRKALQGAIEKLFF.

This clonotype was seen only a few times. CDR3 region: CASSQAWGGPYEQYF. CDR3 coding DNA: TGCGCCAGCAGCCAAGCATGGGGAGGACCTTACGAGCAGTACTTC. The chain is built from TRBV4-1 and TRBJ2-7; tentative D call: TRBD2 (6 bases). The germline V gene has CDR1 MGHRA and CDR2 YSYEKL. Trimming left V 1 base short and J 4 bases short, with 14 bases between. This CDR3 is 15 amino acids long.

The V and J genes are TRBV28 and TRBJ2-3; 10 bases map to TRBD2. The CDR3 covers 18 residues. Trimming removed 7 bases from V and 4 bases from J; junction bases left unmatched: 17. Looked up from germline, CDR1 is MDHEN and CDR2 is SYDVKM. CDR3 nucleotides: TGTGCCAGCACCAAAGGGGTCCTAGCGGGGGACGAAGCAGATACGCAGTATTTT. Protein: CASTKGVLAGDEADTQYF.

This clonotype was observed a few times. The chain links TRBV9 to TRBJ1-2; maybe TRBD1 (6 bases). The CDR3 has 17 amino acids. Between the trimmed V and J ends, which lost 0 bases and 2 bases, there was a span of 17 bases. Germline V gene lookup returns CDR1 SGDLS and CDR2 YYNGEE. CDR3 sequence reads: CASSVASSGAYNYGYTF. In DNA, the CDR3 is TGTGCCAGCAGCGTAGCTAGTTCGGGGGCGTACAACTATGGCTACACCTTC.

The chain couples TRBV5-1 to TRBJ1-1, with a possible D match to TRBD1 (5 bases). This CDR3 spans 15 amino acids. Trimming removed 4 bases from V and 3 bases from J, with 16 bases in between. The germline V gene encodes CDR1 SGHRS and CDR2 YFSETQ. The CDR3 coding sequence is TGCGCCAGCAGCCCGGGACTCCTGGGGGACACTGAAGCTTTCTTT. Its protein is CASSPGLLGDTEAFF.

The gene calls are TRBV7-2 and TRBJ2-1; D is uncertain. Germline V gives CDR1 SGHTA, CDR2 FQGNSA. The ends were cut back, 0 bases at V and 0 bases at J, with 9 bases in the middle. The length of the CDR3 is 16 residues. The CDR3 spells CASSLAVSVSYNEQFF. CDR3 bases: TGTGCCAGCAGCTTAGCCGTTTCAGTCTCCTACAATGAGCAGTTCTTC.

This chain joins TRBV27 and TRBJ2-5; no definite D call. The V end was cut by 3 bases, the J end by 5 bases, with 10 bases between. The CDR3 length is 13 residues. CDR1 is MNHEY, CDR2 SMNVEV, per germline (reference sequence). CDR3 nucleotide sequence: TGTGCCAGCAGTTTGGGGAACCTGGAGACCCAGTACTTC. As protein: CASSLGNLETQYF.

This clonotype was seen repeatedly, ten times or more. The chain uses TRBV12-3 or TRBV12-4 and TRBJ2-3; TRBD2 matches 7 bases. The CDR3 totals 15 residues. Trimming at V came to 6 bases and at J to 0 bases, leaving 6 bases not matched to a gene. CDR3 amino acids: CASSPQRGSTDTQYF. Here the CDR3 DNA reads TGTGCCAGCAGCCCCCAGCGGGGTAGCACAGATACGCAGTATTTT.

This sequence joins TRBV6-5 and TRBJ1-6, with TRBD1 matching over 10 bases. The CDR3 sequence is 14 residues long. The V gene end was trimmed by 6 bases and the J gene end by 9 bases; junction bases not matched to a gene: 5. CDR1 and CDR2 (germline): MNHEY, SVGAGI. The CDR3 region has the DNA TGTGCCAGCAGCGGGACAGGGGAACGTTCACCCCTCCACTTT. It is translated as CASSGTGERSPLHF.

This rearrangement joins TRBV29-1 to TRBJ1-2; D might be TRBD1 (5 bases). This CDR3 contains 12 residues. V lost 7 bases to trimming and J lost 6 bases, with 15 bases between them. The germline V gene has CDR1 SQVTM and CDR2 ANQGSEA. The CDR3, as DNA: TGCAGCGCTGAGTGGGGGTCCCATGGCTACACCTTC. Amino acid sequence: CSAEWGSHGYTF. Together with reference TRBV29-1 and TRBJ1-2, the CDR3 gives the full variable domain: SAVISQKPSRDICQRGTSLTIQCQVDSQVTMMFWYRQQPGQSLTLIATANQGSEATYESGFVIDKFPISRPNLTFSTLTVSNMSPEDSSIYLCSAEWGSHGYTFGSGTRLTVV.

This clonotype has a handful of counts. The chain joins TRBV15 to TRBJ2-3, with 7 bases that match TRBD1. J was trimmed by 5 bases and V by 8 bases; bases with no gene match: 10. This CDR3 has 14 amino acids. Germline assignment: CDR1 LNHNV and CDR2 YYDKDF (reference sequence). The CDR3 region has the DNA TGTGCCACCGAAAAGGACAGGAAAAAAGATACGCAGTATTTT. It encodes CATEKDRKKDTQYF.

The chain is built from TRBV7-9 and TRBJ2-5; possible D gene TRBD2, 5 bases. The germline gives CDR1 SEHNR, CDR2 FQNEAQ (reference sequence). The CDR3 loop spans 16 amino acids. The V end was cut by 1 base, the J end by 1 base, with 13 bases between. DNA for the CDR3: TGTGCCAGCAGCTTAGGGTCCGCCCGGGGCCAAGAGACCCAGTACTTC. Its protein is CASSLGSARGQETQYF.

The V call is TRBV5-1, the J call TRBJ2-5, with 7 bases aligning to TRBD1. Germline assignment: CDR1 SGHRS and CDR2 YFSETQ. J lost 11 bases, V lost 4 bases, and 14 bases had no gene match. The CDR3 totals 14 residues. For the CDR3, the DNA is TGCGCCAGCAGCCCGACAGGGACCTACGAAGAGCAGTACTTC. Encoded protein: CASSPTGTYEEQYF.

The CDR3 is CASRDGQEYGYTF. CDR3 in DNA: TGTGCCAGCAGGGATGGACAGGAGTATGGCTACACCTTC. The V and J genes are TRBV5-4 and TRBJ1-2; TRBD1 matches 7 bases. This CDR3 has 13 amino acids. The germline V gene encodes CDR1 SGHNT and CDR2 YYREEE (reference sequence). The V gene end was trimmed by 5 bases and the J gene end by 5 bases; junction bases not matched to a gene: 6. Full variable domain (outside the CDR3, taken from reference TRBV5-4 and TRBJ1-2): ETGVTQSPTHLIKTRGQQVTLRCSSQSGHNTVSWYQQALGQGPQFIFQYYREEENGRGNFPPRFSGLQFPNYSSELNVNALELDDSALYLCASRDGQEYGYTFGSGTRLTVV.

This clonotype has only one observation. The rearrangement links TRBV6-6 to TRBJ2-7; 7 nucleotides line up with TRBD2. CDR3 length equals 13 residues. Germline-derived CDR1 and CDR2 are MNHNY and SVGAGI (reference sequence). V shed 6 bases, J shed 5 bases, and the junction held 7 bases outside the gene matches. The CDR3 region is CASRPPGGNEQYF. For the CDR3, the DNA is TGTGCCAGCAGACCCCCGGGAGGCAACGAGCAGTACTTC.